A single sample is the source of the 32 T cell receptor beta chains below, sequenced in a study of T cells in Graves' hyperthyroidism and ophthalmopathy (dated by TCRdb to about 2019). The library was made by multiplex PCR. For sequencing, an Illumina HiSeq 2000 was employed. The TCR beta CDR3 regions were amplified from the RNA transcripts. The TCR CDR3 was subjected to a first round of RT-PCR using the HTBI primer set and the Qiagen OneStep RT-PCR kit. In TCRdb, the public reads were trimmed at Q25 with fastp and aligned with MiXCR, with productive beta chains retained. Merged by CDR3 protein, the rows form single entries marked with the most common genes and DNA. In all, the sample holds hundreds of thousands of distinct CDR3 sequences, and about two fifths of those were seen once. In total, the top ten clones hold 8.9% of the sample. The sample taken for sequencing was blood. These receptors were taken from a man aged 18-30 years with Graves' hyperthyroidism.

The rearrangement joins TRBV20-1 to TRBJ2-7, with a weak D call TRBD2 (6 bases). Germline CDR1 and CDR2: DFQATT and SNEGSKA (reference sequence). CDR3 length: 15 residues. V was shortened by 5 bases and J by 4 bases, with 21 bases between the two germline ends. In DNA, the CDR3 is TGCAGTGCTGGATTGACGAGCACCGGGGGTTACGAGCAGTACTTC. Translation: CSAGLTSTGGYEQYF.

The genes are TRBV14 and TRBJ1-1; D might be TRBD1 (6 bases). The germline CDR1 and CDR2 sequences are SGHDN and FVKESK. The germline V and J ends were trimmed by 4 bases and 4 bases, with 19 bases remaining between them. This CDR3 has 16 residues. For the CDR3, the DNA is TGTGCCAGCAGCCCCCCTCTCGGGGGCGGGAGCACTGAAGCTTTCTTT. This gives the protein CASSPPLGGGSTEAFF.

For the CDR3, the DNA is TGTGCCAGCGTGAGCGGGAATAAGTACACCGGGGAGCTGTTTTTT. It is translated as CASVSGNKYTGELFF. This sequence joins TRBV7-9 and TRBJ2-2, with 7 bases lining up with TRBD2. Germline CDR1 SEHNR, CDR2 FQNEAQ (reference sequence). This CDR3 is 15 amino acids long. Losses at the gene ends were 8 bases for V and 3 bases for J; bases not matched to a gene: 9.

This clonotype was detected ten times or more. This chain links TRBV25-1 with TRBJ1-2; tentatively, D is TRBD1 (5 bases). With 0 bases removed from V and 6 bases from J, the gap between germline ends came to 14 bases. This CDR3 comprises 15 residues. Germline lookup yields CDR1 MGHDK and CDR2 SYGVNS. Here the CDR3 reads CASSEYFETVNGYTF. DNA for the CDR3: TGTGCCAGCAGTGAATATTTCGAGACAGTCAATGGCTACACCTTC.

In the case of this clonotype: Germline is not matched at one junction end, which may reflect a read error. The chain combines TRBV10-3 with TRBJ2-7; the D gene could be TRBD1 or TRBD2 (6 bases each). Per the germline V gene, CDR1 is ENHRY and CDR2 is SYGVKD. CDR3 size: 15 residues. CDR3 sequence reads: CASSQRGDGPGEQYF. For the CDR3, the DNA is TGTGCCAGCAGTCAGAGGGGGGACGGCCCTGGCGAGCAGTACTTC.

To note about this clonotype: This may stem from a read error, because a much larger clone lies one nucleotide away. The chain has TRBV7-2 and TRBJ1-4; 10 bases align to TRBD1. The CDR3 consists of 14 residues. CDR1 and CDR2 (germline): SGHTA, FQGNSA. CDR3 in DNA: TGTGCCAGCAGCCTCGACAGGGGGCATGAAAGACTGTTTTTT. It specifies CASSLDRGHERLFF. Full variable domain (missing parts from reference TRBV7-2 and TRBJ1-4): GAGVSQSPSNKVTEKGKDVELRCDPISGHTALYWYRQSLGQGLEFLIYFQGNSAPDKSGLPSDRFSAERTGGSVSTLTIQRTQQEDSAVYLCASSLDRGHERLFFGSGTQLSVL.

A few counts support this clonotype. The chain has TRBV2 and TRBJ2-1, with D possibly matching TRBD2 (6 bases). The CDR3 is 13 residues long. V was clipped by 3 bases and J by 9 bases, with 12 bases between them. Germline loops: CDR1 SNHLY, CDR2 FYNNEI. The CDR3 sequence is CASSDEAGGEQFF. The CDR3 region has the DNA TGTGCCAGCAGTGACGAGGCCGGGGGTGAGCAGTTCTTC.

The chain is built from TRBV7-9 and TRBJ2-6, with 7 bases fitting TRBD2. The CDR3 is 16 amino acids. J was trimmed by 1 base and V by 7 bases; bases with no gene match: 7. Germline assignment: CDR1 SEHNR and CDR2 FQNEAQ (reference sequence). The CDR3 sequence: CASIYPGRSGANVLTF. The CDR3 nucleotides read TGTGCCAGCATCTACCCCGGGAGGTCTGGGGCCAACGTCCTGACTTTC.

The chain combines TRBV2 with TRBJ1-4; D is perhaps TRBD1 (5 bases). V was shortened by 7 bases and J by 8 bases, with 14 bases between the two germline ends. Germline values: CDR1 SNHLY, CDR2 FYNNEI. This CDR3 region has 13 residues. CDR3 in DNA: TGTGCCAGCAATCCAGGGACCCGAGAAAAACTGTTTTTT. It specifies CASNPGTREKLFF.

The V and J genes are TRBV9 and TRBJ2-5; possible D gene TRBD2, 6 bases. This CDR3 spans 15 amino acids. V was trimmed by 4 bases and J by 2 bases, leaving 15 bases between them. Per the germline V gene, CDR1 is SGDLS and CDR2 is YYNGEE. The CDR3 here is CASSFQGREQETQYF. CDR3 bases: TGTGCCAGCAGCTTCCAGGGTCGGGAGCAAGAGACCCAGTACTTC.

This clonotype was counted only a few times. The CDR3: CASSLAGTTNYGYTF. As DNA, the CDR3 is TGTGCCAGCAGTTTGGCGGGGACGACTAACTATGGCTACACCTTC. The chain carries TRBV12-3 or TRBV12-4 and TRBJ1-2; maybe TRBD1 (5 bases). Trimming took 3 bases from V and 0 from J, leaving 11 bases between them. The CDR3 loop spans 15 amino acids.

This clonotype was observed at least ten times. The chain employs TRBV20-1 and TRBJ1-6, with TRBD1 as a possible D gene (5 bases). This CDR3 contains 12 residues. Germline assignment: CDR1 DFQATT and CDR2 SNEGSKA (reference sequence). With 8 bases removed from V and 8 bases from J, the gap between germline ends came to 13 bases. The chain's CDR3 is CSLGRNDSPLHF. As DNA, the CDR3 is TGCAGTTTGGGACGGAATGATTCACCCCTCCACTTT.

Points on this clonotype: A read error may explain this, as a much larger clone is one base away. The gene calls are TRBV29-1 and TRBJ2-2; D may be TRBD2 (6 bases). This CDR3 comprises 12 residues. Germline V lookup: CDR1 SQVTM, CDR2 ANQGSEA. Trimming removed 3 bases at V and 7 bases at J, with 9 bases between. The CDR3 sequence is CSVDGSVGELFF. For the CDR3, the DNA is TGCAGCGTTGACGGGAGCGTCGGGGAGCTGTTTTTT.

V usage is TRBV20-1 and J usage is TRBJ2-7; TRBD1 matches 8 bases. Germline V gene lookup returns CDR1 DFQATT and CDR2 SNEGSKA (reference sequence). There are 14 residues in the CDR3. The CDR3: CSSSSTGANYEQYF. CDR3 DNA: TGCAGCTCGAGTTCGACAGGGGCGAACTACGAGCAGTACTTC.

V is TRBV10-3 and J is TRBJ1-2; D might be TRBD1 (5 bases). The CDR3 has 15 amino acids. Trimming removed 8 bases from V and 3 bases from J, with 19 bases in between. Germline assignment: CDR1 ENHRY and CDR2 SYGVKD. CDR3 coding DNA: TGTGCCATCCACCCTGGGGCAGACCCGGACTATGGCTACACCTTC. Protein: CAIHPGADPDYGYTF.

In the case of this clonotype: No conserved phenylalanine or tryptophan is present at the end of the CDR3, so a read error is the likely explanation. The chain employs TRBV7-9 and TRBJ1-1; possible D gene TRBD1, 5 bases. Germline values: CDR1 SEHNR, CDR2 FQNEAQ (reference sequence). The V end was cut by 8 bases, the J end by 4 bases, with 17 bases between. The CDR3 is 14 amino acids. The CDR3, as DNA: TGTGCCAGCGGTATCCTAGGGGCGGTCACTGAAGCTTTCCTT. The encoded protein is CASGILGAVTEAFL.

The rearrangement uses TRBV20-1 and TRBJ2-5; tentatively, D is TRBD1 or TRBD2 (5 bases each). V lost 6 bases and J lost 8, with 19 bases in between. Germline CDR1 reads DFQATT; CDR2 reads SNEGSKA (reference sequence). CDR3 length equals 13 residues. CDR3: CSAQRDRGSTQYF. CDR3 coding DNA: TGCAGTGCCCAAAGGGACCGGGGAAGCACCCAGTACTTC.

CDR3 sequence (DNA): TGCAGTGCTAGAGATCCCTTCGACGGCGAAAAACTGTTTTTT. The encoded protein is CSARDPFDGEKLFF. The V gene is TRBV20-1, the J gene TRBJ1-4; no clear D. This CDR3 spans 14 amino acids. Looked up from germline, CDR1 is DFQATT and CDR2 is SNEGSKA (reference sequence). V lost 0 bases to trimming and J lost 8 bases, with 13 bases between them.

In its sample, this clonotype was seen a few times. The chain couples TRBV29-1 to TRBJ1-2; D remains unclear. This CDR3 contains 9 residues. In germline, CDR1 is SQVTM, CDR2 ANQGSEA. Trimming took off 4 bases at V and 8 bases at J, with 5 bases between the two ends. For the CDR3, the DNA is TGCAGCGTTGGGCAGGGCTACACCTTC. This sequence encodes CSVGQGYTF.

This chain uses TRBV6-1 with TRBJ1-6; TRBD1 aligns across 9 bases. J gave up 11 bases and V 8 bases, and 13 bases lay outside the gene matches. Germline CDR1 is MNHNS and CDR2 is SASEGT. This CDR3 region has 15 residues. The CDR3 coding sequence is TGTGCCAGCGACCGGGACAGGGCGGCCGGGACACCCCTCCACTTT. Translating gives CASDRDRAAGTPLHF.

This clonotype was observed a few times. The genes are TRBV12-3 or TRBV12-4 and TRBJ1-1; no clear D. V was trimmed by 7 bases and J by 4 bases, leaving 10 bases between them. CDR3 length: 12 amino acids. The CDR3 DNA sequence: TGTGCCAGCAAAGACCAACTCACTGAAGCTTTCTTT. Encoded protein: CASKDQLTEAFF.

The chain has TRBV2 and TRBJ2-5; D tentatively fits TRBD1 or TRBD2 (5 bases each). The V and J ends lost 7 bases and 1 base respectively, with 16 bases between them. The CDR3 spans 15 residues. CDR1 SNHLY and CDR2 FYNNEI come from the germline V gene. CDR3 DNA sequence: TGTGCCAGCACCCCCCTGGGACGGACCCAAGAGACCCAGTACTTC. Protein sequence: CASTPLGRTQETQYF.

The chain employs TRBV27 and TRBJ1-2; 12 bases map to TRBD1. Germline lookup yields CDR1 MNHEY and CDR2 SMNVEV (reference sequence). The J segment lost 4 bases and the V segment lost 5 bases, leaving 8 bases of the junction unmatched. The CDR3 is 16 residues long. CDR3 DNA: TGTGCCAGCAGTCCTGGGACAGGGGGCAGTAGCTATGGCTACACCTTC. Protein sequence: CASSPGTGGSSYGYTF.

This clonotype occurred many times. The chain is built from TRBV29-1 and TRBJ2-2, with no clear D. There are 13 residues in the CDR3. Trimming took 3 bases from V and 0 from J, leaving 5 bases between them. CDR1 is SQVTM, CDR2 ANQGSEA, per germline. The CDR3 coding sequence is TGCAGCGTTGACCAACCGAACACCGGGGAGCTGTTTTTT. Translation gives CSVDQPNTGELFF.

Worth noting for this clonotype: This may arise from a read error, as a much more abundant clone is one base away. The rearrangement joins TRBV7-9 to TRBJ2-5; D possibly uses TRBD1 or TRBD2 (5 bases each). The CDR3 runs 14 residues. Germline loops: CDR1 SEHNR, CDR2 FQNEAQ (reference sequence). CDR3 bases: TGTGCCAGCCGCGACGGGGCTAGGAAAGAGGCCCAGTACTTC. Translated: CASRDGARKEAQYF.

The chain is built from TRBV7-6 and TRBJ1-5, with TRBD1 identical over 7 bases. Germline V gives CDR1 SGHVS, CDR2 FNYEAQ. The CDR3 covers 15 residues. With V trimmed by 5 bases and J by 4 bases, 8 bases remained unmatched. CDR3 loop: CASSRSPGQNQPQHF. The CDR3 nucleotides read TGTGCCAGCAGCCGCTCCCCGGGACAGAATCAGCCCCAGCATTTT. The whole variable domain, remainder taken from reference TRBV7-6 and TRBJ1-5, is GAGVSQSPRYKVTKRGQDVALRCDPISGHVSLYWYRQALGQGPEFLTYFNYEAQQDKSGLPNDRFSAERPEGSISTLTIQRTEQRDSAMYRCASSRSPGQNQPQHFGDGTRLSIL.

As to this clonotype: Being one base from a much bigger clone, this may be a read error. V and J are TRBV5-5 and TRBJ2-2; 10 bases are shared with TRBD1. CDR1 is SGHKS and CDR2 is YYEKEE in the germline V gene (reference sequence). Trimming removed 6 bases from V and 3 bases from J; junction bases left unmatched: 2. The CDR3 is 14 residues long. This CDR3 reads CASTGTGDTGELFF. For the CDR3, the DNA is TGTGCCAGCACCGGGACAGGGGACACCGGGGAGCTGTTTTTT.

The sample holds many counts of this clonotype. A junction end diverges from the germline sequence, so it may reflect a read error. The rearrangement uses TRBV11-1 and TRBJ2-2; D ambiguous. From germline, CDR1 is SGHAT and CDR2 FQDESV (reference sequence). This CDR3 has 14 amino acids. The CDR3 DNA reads TGCGCCAGCAGCTTCGGGTCGAACACCGGGGAGCTGTTTTTT. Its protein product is CASSFGSNTGELFF.

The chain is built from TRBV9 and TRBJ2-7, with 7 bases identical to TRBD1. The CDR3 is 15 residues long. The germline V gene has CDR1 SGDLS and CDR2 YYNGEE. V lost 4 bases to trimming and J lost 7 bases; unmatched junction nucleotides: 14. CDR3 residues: CASSRTGPSTAEQYF. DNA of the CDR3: TGTGCCAGCAGCCGGACAGGCCCCTCCACCGCGGAGCAGTACTTC.

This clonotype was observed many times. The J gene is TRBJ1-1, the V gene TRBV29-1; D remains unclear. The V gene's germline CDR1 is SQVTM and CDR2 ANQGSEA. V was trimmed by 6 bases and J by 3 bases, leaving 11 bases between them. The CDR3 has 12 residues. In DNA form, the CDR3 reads TGCAGCGTGGCCCCCCAGGACACTGAAGCTTTCTTT. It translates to CSVAPQDTEAFF.

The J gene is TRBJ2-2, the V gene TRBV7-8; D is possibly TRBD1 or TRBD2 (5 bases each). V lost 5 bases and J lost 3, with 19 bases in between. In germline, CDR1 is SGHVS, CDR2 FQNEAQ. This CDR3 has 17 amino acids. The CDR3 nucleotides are TGTGCCAGCAGCCCAGAGGGGCGGGCTGGCGACACCGGGGAGCTGTTTTTT. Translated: CASSPEGRAGDTGELFF. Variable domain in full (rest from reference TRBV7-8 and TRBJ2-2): GAGVSQSPRYKVAKRGQDVALRCDPISGHVSLFWYQQALGQGPEFLTYFQNEAQLDKSGLPSDRFFAERPEGSVSTLKIQRTQQEDSAVYLCASSPEGRAGDTGELFFGEGSRLTVL.

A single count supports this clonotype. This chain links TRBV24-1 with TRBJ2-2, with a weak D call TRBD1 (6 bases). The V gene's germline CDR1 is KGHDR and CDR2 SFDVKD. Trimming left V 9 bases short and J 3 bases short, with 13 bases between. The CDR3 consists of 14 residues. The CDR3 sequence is CATSRTAYTGELFF. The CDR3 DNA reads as TGTGCCACCTCTCGGACAGCCTACACCGGGGAGCTGTTTTTT.